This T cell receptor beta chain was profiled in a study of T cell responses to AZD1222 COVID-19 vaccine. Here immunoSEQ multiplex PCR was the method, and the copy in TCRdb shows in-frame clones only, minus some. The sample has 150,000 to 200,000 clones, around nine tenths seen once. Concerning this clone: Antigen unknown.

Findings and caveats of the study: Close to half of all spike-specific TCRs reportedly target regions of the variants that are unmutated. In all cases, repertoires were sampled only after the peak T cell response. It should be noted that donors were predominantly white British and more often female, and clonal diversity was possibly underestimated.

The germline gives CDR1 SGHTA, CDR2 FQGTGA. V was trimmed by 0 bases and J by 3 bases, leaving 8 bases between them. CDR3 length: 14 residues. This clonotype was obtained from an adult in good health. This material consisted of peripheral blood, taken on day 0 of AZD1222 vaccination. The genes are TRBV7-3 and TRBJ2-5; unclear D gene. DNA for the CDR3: TGTGCCAGCAGCTTAACCCAACTAAAAGAGACCCAGTACTTC. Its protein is CASSLTQLKETQYF.